These 11 T cell receptor beta chains came from one sample sequenced in a study of blood T cell repertoires in COVID-19. This table comes from immunoSEQ multiplex PCR, and its TCRdb copy is limited to in-frame clones, with some not included. This table has some 240,000 clones, roughly 75% appearing once. The sequenced sample was peripheral blood. These receptors all stem from a woman in her seventies with acute or convalescent COVID-19.

In this sample, this clone turned up many times. CDR3 DNA sequence: TGTGCCAGCAGCTTTAGCGGGGGGGCCTATTATGAGCAGTTCTTC. The encoded protein is CASSFSGGAYYEQFF. The rearrangement uses TRBV5-5 and TRBJ2-1; TRBD2 agrees at 11 bases. J was trimmed by 8 bases and V by 2 bases; bases with no gene match: 6. CDR1 is SGHKS and CDR2 is YYEKEE in the germline V gene (reference sequence). CDR3 length: 15 residues.

The CDR3 region has the DNA TGTGCCAGCACCCCCCTTCACCCGGGACAGACCTACGAGCAGTACTTC. This translates into CASTPLHPGQTYEQYF. The rearrangement joins TRBV6-2 or TRBV6-3 to TRBJ2-7, with 7 bases matching TRBD1. The CDR3 sequence is 16 residues long. CDR1 is MNHEY and CDR2 is SVGEGT in the germline V gene. With V trimmed by 7 bases and J by 2 bases, 14 bases remained unmatched.

This sequence joins TRBV6-5 and TRBJ2-1, with a possible D match to TRBD1 (7 bases). There are 13 residues in the CDR3. The ends were cut back, 7 bases at V and 7 bases at J, with 14 bases in the middle. Germline V lookup: CDR1 MNHEY, CDR2 SVGAGI. The CDR3 sequence is CASNFRGANEQFF. In nucleotides, the CDR3 is TGTGCCAGCAACTTCAGGGGGGCGAATGAGCAGTTCTTC.

The chain links TRBV3-1 (or the pseudogene TRBV3-2) to TRBJ2-3, with 8 bases identical to TRBD2. This CDR3 contains 14 residues. Looked up from germline, CDR1 is LGHDT and CDR2 is YNNKEL (reference sequence). Trimming cost V 4 bases and J 2 bases; bases outside gene matches: 2. The CDR3, as DNA: TGTGCCAGCAGCCGTAGCGGGGCCACAGATACGCAGTATTTT. Protein: CASSRSGATDTQYF.

The chain carries TRBV11-3 and TRBJ2-7; tentatively, D is TRBD1 (5 bases). The germline V and J ends were trimmed by 3 bases and 2 bases, with 11 bases remaining between them. The germline V gene has CDR1 SGHNT and CDR2 YENEEA. The CDR3 is 14 residues long. The CDR3 sequence: CASSFGVGPYEQYF. Here the CDR3 DNA reads TGTGCCAGCAGCTTTGGCGTGGGGCCCTACGAGCAGTACTTC.

This clone was observed at least ten times. This rearrangement joins TRBV24-1 to TRBJ2-2; TRBD1 might be the D (5 bases). Germline lookup yields CDR1 KGHDR and CDR2 SFDVKD. The CDR3 is 16 amino acids. Trimming took off 0 bases at V and 2 bases at J, with 9 bases between the two ends. For the CDR3, the DNA is TGTGCCACCAGTGATTTGTCGCAGGGTAACACCGGGGAGCTGTTTTTT. This encodes CATSDLSQGNTGELFF.

The CDR3 DNA is TGTGCCAGCGGCCGGGACAGGGCTGCCGTGTTGACGGACGTC. Residues: CASGRDRAAVLTDV. The chain employs TRBV11-2 and TRBJ2-7; 9 bases are a match to TRBD1. CDR1 is SGHAT and CDR2 is FQNNGV in the germline V gene. The CDR3 totals 14 residues.

The chain joins TRBV4-3 to TRBJ1-5; no definite D call. The CDR3 is made up of 15 amino acids. Germline V CDR1 and CDR2: LGHNA, YSLEER. Trimming took off 2 bases at V and 4 bases at J, with 12 bases between the two ends. CDR3 in DNA: TGCGCCAGCAGCCAAACCGTGCAGGTAAATCAGCCCCAGCATTTT. Residues: CASSQTVQVNQPQHF.

The chain recombines TRBV5-5 with TRBJ1-2, with D tentatively TRBD1 (5 bases). Germline CDR1 SGHKS, CDR2 YYEKEE (reference sequence). The V and J ends lost 0 bases and 6 bases respectively, with 18 bases between them. The CDR3 has 16 amino acids. In DNA form, the CDR3 reads TGTGCCAGCAGCTTGGTTAGTGGGACTCCCCCCAATGGCTACACCTTC. As protein: CASSLVSGTPPNGYTF.

This rearrangement joins TRBV5-1 to TRBJ2-7; D possibly corresponds to TRBD1 (5 bases). The CDR3 is made up of 14 amino acids. V was trimmed by 2 bases and J by 7 bases, leaving 16 bases between them. Germline CDR1 reads SGHRS; CDR2 reads YFSETQ. CDR3 sequence: CASSFGWGSEEQYF. The CDR3 DNA is TGCGCCAGCAGCTTCGGATGGGGCTCGGAGGAGCAGTACTTC.

V gene TRBV7-2 combines with J gene TRBJ2-7, with D tentatively TRBD1 (7 bases). Trimming removed 1 base from V and 6 bases from J, with 22 bases in between. Germline CDR1 and CDR2: SGHTA and FQGNSA. The CDR3 sequence is 17 residues long. This CDR3 reads CASSLELVRGVSGEQYF. The CDR3 DNA reads as TGTGCCAGCAGCTTAGAGTTAGTCAGGGGGGTGTCGGGCGAGCAGTACTTC.